The rows below give T cell receptor beta chains drawn from one sample of a study of T-cell reconstitution after alpha-beta-depleted transplantation in children. From the PCR reads, TCRdb called clonotypes with MiXCR, one entry per CDR3 protein. Among about 180,000 distinct CDR3 sequences listed, around 10% were seen once. The specimen comprised PBMCs, sampled before TCRalphabeta/CD19-depleted stem cell transplant. Receptor source: a boy aged 2 to 9 with acute myeloid leukemia, due to receive a stem cell transplant. Each CDR3 is given with its conserved first and last residue. Clone size, where shown, is once, few, many, or a class for clones that have expanded.

CTSSQATGLYEHLFF,once,TRBV1,TRBJ1-4,15
CASSFPGAWAETQYF,many,TRBV28,TRBJ2-5,15
CASIPGQGVNTEAFF,many,TRBV10-2,TRBJ1-1,15
CSVEESLANYGYTF,many,TRBV29-1,TRBJ1-2,14
CASSVARDSRNTGELFF,many,TRBV9,TRBJ2-2,17
CASRTGTGGGYEQYF,many,TRBV5-6,TRBJ2-7,15
CASSPGGYNAYEQYF,few,TRBV6-2/TRBV6-3,TRBJ2-7,15
CASSSGTDYEQYF,-,TRBV7-3,TRBJ2-7,13
CASSLGLGGDTGELFF,-,TRBV7-6,TRBJ2-2,16
CASRGTGRGEQFF,many,TRBV5-6,TRBJ2-1,13
CASSSGGPYYNEQFF,many,TRBV3-1,TRBJ2-1,15
CASSLAFQRGDQETQYF,many,TRBV7-2,TRBJ2-5,17
CSVDYGTPSYNEQFF,-,TRBV29-1,TRBJ2-1,15
CAWGHRDRVSEAFF,-,TRBV30,TRBJ1-1,14
CASSQERRETEAFF,many,TRBV4-1,TRBJ1-1,14
CASSQGSKGYTQYF,many,TRBV3-1,TRBJ2-3,14
CASSSPSGGKTETQYF,many,TRBV7-2,TRBJ2-5,16
CATSNPTGWGEAFF,many,TRBV15,TRBJ1-1,14
CSASGGRDNEQFF,many,TRBV20-1,TRBJ2-1,13
CASTASGTDTDEQFF,many,TRBV9,TRBJ2-1,15
CASSLAGGRYEQYF,once,TRBV28,TRBJ2-7,14
CASSAGQTHQPQHF,few,TRBV6-2/TRBV6-3,TRBJ1-5,14
CASSLGTAATNEKLFF,-,TRBV6-5,TRBJ1-4,16
CASSLRTRSNEQFF,many,TRBV18,TRBJ2-1,14
CASSLVPGLAGGSYNEQFF,many,TRBV4-2,TRBJ2-1,19
CASSPTPGELEQYF,many,TRBV5-5,TRBJ2-7,14
CASSTTGGLPYGYTF,-,TRBV7-2,TRBJ1-2,15
CSATGSQETQYF,-,TRBV20-1,TRBJ2-5,12
CASSLSGNNEQFF,many,TRBV7-3,TRBJ2-1,13
CSVTGTGKSSYEQYF,many,TRBV29-1,TRBJ2-7,15
CASSPGTRMVANTGELFF,many,TRBV12-3/TRBV12-4,TRBJ2-2,18
CSASGLAAPNTEAFF,many,TRBV20-1,TRBJ1-1,15
CASSQQPPSGKDNEQFF,few,TRBV3-1,TRBJ2-1,17
CASPFRVFGWEQYF,many,TRBV11-2,TRBJ2-7,14
CASTPSGTGETDTQYF,many,TRBV28,TRBJ2-3,16
CAWHLSGGNEQFF,many,TRBV30,TRBJ2-1,13
CASSQAGSSNQPQHF,many,TRBV3-1,TRBJ1-5,15
CASSLGQVAGDPLGETQYF,many,TRBV11-2,TRBJ2-5,19
CSARDYRYEQYF,many,TRBV20-1,TRBJ2-7,12
CASSWGRGPYGYTF,many,TRBV28,TRBJ1-2,14
CSARRSFGATSYNEQFF,many,TRBV20-1,TRBJ2-1,17
CSARERGGRETQYF,many,TRBV20-1,TRBJ2-5,14
CASSLLLPGTGWVQEQFF,many,TRBV7-2,TRBJ2-1,18
CSAPRAGRPYEQYF,many,TRBV20-1,TRBJ2-7,14
CASSQVVGPGELFF,many,TRBV4-1,TRBJ2-2,14
CASSWNRGQPQHF,many,TRBV12-3/TRBV12-4,TRBJ1-5,13
CSASDVSDTQYF,many,TRBV20-1,TRBJ2-3,12
CASSHIDRTYGYTF,many,TRBV14,TRBJ1-2,14
CASSVASASYNEQFF,many,TRBV7-7,TRBJ2-1,15
CASRQTGRQETQYF,many,TRBV14,TRBJ2-5,14
CASSHRGVGEKLFF,many,TRBV3-1,TRBJ1-4,14